The T cell receptor beta chain under discussion was sequenced for a study of cytotoxic CD8 clonotypes in ibrutinib-treated CLL. The wider study: Complete response was seen in 2 patients and partial in around 24; about 12 progressed and approximately 14 stayed remitted after a median roughly 70 months.

Sequencing used immunoSEQ multiplex PCR; TCRdb keeps in-frame clones, though not all of them. The table has some 76,000 clones, 70% to 90% seen once. This CDR3 has 16 amino acids. V gave up 1 base and J gave up 2 bases, with 15 bases separating them. Germline V lookup: CDR1 LGHNA, CDR2 YSLEER. The V call is TRBV4-3, the J call TRBJ2-7; D is tentatively TRBD1 or TRBD2 (5 bases each). This specimen consisted of PBMCs, obtained after 24 months of ibrutinib treatment. The sequence came from a human donor with chronic lymphocytic leukemia. The CDR3 sequence is CASSQVSGTAAYEQYF. The CDR3 region has the DNA TGCGCCAGCAGCCAAGTTTCTGGGACGGCGGCCTACGAGCAGTACTTC.